What follows are 3 T cell receptor beta chains derived from one specimen sequenced in a study of blood T cell repertoires in COVID-19. The protocol was immunoSEQ multiplex PCR, while the TCRdb copy is restricted to in-frame clones and leaves out a portion. Of 180,000 or so clones listed, 75% to 90% are singletons. What was sequenced was PBMCs or T cells enriched from blood (not recorded which). The receptors derive from a woman aged 35 to 49 with acute COVID-19.

CDR3 DNA sequence: TGCGCCAGCAGCCGGGACAGGGGGCGGGATACGCAGTATTTT. This translates into CASSRDRGRDTQYF. This chain links TRBV5-1 with TRBJ2-3, with 12 bases aligning to TRBD1. J gave up 6 bases and V 4 bases, and 3 bases lay outside the gene matches. Germline CDR1 SGHRS, CDR2 YFSETQ. This CDR3 contains 14 residues.

A note on this clone: No DNA is shown, since the ends of the CDR3 on it are uncertain; the CDR3 is the one TCRdb lists. The rearrangement uses TRBV12-5 and TRBJ2-3; the D call of TRBD1 is as the table states it, not checked on the DNA. Ends included, the CDR3 has 15 residues. Germline V gene sequence: CDR1 LGHNT, CDR2 FRNRAP. The CDR3 spells CASGFGQGSTDTQYF.

The chain combines TRBV12-3 or TRBV12-4 with TRBJ1-5; a possible D gene is TRBD1 (5 bases). CDR3 size: 13 residues. Trimming shortened V by 5 bases and J by 3 bases, and 8 bases separated the two germline ends. The CDR3 DNA follows: TGTGCCAGCAGTCGGGACTTCAATCAGCCCCAGCATTTT. Translated: CASSRDFNQPQHF.